These 26 T cell receptor beta chains were all obtained from the same sample, sequenced in a study of graft-versus-host responses after intestinal transplantation. Here immunoSEQ multiplex PCR was the method, and the copy in TCRdb shows in-frame clones only, minus some. The data show under 100,000 clones, roughly 93% seen once. For these TCRs, the target antigens are not known. The sample consisted of unstimulated CD8+ T cells sorted from spleen or lymph node cells, taken before transplant. The origin of the receptors is a human donor who was the organ donor for an intestinal transplant.

The V gene is TRBV2, the J gene TRBJ2-4; D gene ambiguous. The CDR3 spans 12 residues. Deletions cut 4 bases from V and 8 bases from J, with 9 bases between. Germline assignment: CDR1 SNHLY and CDR2 FYNNEI. CDR3: CASSVSRDIQYF. The CDR3 nucleotides are TGTGCCAGCAGTGTTAGTCGAGACATTCAGTACTTC.

This chain connects TRBV6-5 to TRBJ2-7; 9 bases are shared with TRBD2. V gave up 5 bases and J gave up 4 bases; unmatched junction bases: 9. The length of the CDR3 is 15 residues. In germline, CDR1 is MNHEY, CDR2 SVGAGI. The DNA for the CDR3 is TGTGCCAGCAGTCGATCGCGGGGGGGTTTTTACGAGCAGTACTTC. This sequence encodes CASSRSRGGFYEQYF.

The rearrangement joins TRBV4-2 to TRBJ2-7; TRBD1 matches at 8 bases. The J segment lost 5 bases and the V segment lost 1 base, leaving 4 bases of the junction unmatched. The CDR3 is 14 amino acids. Germline V gives CDR1 LGHNA, CDR2 YNFKEQ. The CDR3, as DNA: TGTGCCAGCAGCCAAGGGACAGGGATCAACGAGCAGTACTTC. Its protein is CASSQGTGINEQYF.

V and J are TRBV7-6 and TRBJ2-7; 7 bases agree with TRBD2. The germline V gene encodes CDR1 SGHVS and CDR2 FNYEAQ. With V trimmed by 2 bases and J by 7 bases, 8 bases remained unmatched. This CDR3 comprises 14 residues. As DNA, the CDR3 is TGTGCCAGCAGCTTATTTGCGGTGCGGGGGGAGCAGTACTTC. This codes for CASSLFAVRGEQYF.

V and J are TRBV6-5 and TRBJ2-7; tentative D call: TRBD1 (5 bases). The CDR3 totals 14 residues. V lost 4 bases and J 3 bases, leaving 13 bases between the germline ends. Germline values: CDR1 MNHEY, CDR2 SVGAGI. CDR3 in DNA: TGTGCCAGCAGTTTTGGCAGGGAACACTACGAGCAGTACTTC. This encodes CASSFGREHYEQYF.

The count of this clone is one. The V call is TRBV27, the J call TRBJ2-7, with TRBD2 identical over 8 bases. Germline loops: CDR1 MNHEY, CDR2 SMNVEV (reference sequence). The CDR3 spans 15 residues. V gave up 2 bases and J gave up 3 bases; unmatched junction bases: 6. In DNA form, the CDR3 reads TGTGCCAGCAGTTTAAGGGGCGGGGGGAACTACGAGCAGTACTTC. It yields the protein CASSLRGGGNYEQYF.

V usage is TRBV27 and J usage is TRBJ2-7; TRBD1 is a possible D gene (5 bases). Germline V gene data show CDR1 as MNHEY and CDR2 as SMNVEV (reference sequence). The V end lost 4 bases, the J end lost 3 bases, and 13 bases lay between the germline ends. The length of the CDR3 is 14 residues. The CDR3: CASSWGVSHYEQYF. CDR3 nucleotide sequence: TGTGCCAGCAGTTGGGGCGTAAGCCACTACGAGCAGTACTTC.

The CDR3 DNA follows: TGTGCCAGCAGCCGGACAGGGGGCGGCCAGCCCCAGCATTTT. It encodes CASSRTGGGQPQHF. The V and J genes are TRBV7-6 and TRBJ1-5, with TRBD1 matching 11 bases. The germline V gene has CDR1 SGHVS and CDR2 FNYEAQ. The J segment lost 7 bases and the V segment lost 5 bases, leaving 4 bases of the junction unmatched. This CDR3 contains 14 residues.

This chain connects TRBV4-2 to TRBJ2-7; 11 bases line up with TRBD2. V was clipped by 1 base and J by 4 bases; unmatched bases: 9. The CDR3 loop spans 17 amino acids. Germline loops: CDR1 LGHNA, CDR2 YNFKEQ. DNA of the CDR3: TGTGCCAGCAGCCAAGTGCTCACTAGCGGGGGTTCGTACGAGCAGTACTTC. Protein product: CASSQVLTSGGSYEQYF.

The chain uses TRBV5-4 and TRBJ1-1; perhaps TRBD1 as D (6 bases). V was pared by 1 base and J by 1 base, with 14 bases between. Germline values: CDR1 SGHNT, CDR2 YYREEE (reference sequence). The CDR3 sequence is 16 residues long. Here the CDR3 DNA reads TGTGCCAGCAGCTTGAGTTTGGACAGCCAGAACACTGAAGCTTTCTTT. It yields the protein CASSLSLDSQNTEAFF. The entire variable domain, with the rest obtained from reference TRBV5-4 and TRBJ1-1, is as follows: ETGVTQSPTHLIKTRGQQVTLRCSSQSGHNTVSWYQQALGQGPQFIFQYYREEENGRGNFPPRFSGLQFPNYSSELNVNALELDDSALYLCASSLSLDSQNTEAFFGQGTRLTVV.

The genes are TRBV11-2 and TRBJ2-1; D not resolved. CDR1 is SGHAT and CDR2 is FQNNGV in the germline V gene. V was shortened by 3 bases and J by 7 bases, with 7 bases between the two germline ends. The CDR3 is 12 amino acids. CDR3 sequence: CASSFYRNEQFF. The DNA of the CDR3 is TGTGCCAGCAGCTTTTACCGGAATGAGCAGTTCTTC.

The CDR3 loop reads CASSLVRGGPDTQYF. CDR3 DNA sequence: TGTGCCAGCAGCTTAGTGCGGGGGGGACCAGATACGCAGTATTTT. V gene TRBV13 combines with J gene TRBJ2-3; 9 nucleotides align to TRBD2. The germline CDR1 and CDR2 sequences are PRHDT and FYEKMQ (reference sequence). The CDR3 contains 15 residues. V shed 1 base, J shed 4 bases, and the junction held 3 bases outside the gene matches.

The rearrangement links TRBV5-4 to TRBJ2-7; D remains unclear. Germline V gene sequence: CDR1 SGHNT, CDR2 YYREEE (reference sequence). V gave up 0 bases and J gave up 4 bases, with 26 bases separating them. The CDR3 is 19 amino acids. In nucleotides, the CDR3 is TGTGCCAGCAGCTTGGGCCGCATCCAGCGTCCAAACGCCAGTTACGAGCAGTACTTC. This sequence encodes CASSLGRIQRPNASYEQYF.

The chain links TRBV11-3 to TRBJ2-7; tentatively, D is TRBD2 (6 bases). The germline V gene encodes CDR1 SGHNT and CDR2 YENEEA. This CDR3 has 16 amino acids. V lost 1 base and J 2 bases, leaving 15 bases between the germline ends. In DNA, the CDR3 is TGTGCCAGCAGCTTAGCCACGGGACTGACAGCCTACGAGCAGTACTTC. Translated: CASSLATGLTAYEQYF.

V is TRBV9 and J is TRBJ1-1; possibly TRBD1 for D (6 bases). Trimming cost V 3 bases and J 0 bases, with 15 bases left between them. Germline lookup yields CDR1 SGDLS and CDR2 YYNGEE. The CDR3 is 16 amino acids. The CDR3 loop is CASSAMGASMNTEAFF. CDR3 sequence (DNA): TGTGCCAGCAGCGCCATGGGGGCCAGCATGAACACTGAAGCTTTCTTT.

The chain recombines TRBV5-1 with TRBJ2-7; D uncertain. V shed 4 bases and J shed 1 base, with 12 bases lying between them. CDR1 and CDR2 from the germline V gene are SGHRS and YFSETQ. The CDR3 runs 14 residues. CDR3 nucleotides: TGCGCCAGCAGCCCCGACACCCGGTCCTACGAGCAGTACTTC. Its protein is CASSPDTRSYEQYF. Variable domain in full (rest from reference TRBV5-1 and TRBJ2-7): KAGVTQTPRYLIKTRGQQVTLSCSPISGHRSVSWYQQTPGQGLQFLFEYFSETQRNKGNFPGRFSGRQFSNSRSEMNVSTLELGDSALYLCASSPDTRSYEQYFGPGTRLTVT.

The rearrangement uses TRBV4-2 and TRBJ2-1; weak D call: TRBD1 (5 bases). V dropped 6 bases and J dropped 2 bases, with 14 bases sitting between them. This CDR3 has 15 amino acids. From germline, CDR1 is LGHNA and CDR2 YNFKEQ. CDR3: CASRGQPGTYNEQFF. The CDR3 bases are TGTGCCAGCAGGGGTCAACCAGGGACCTACAATGAGCAGTTCTTC.

The V gene is TRBV28, the J gene TRBJ2-7, with 13 bases matching TRBD2. CDR3 length: 17 residues. V was clipped by 1 base and J by 3 bases; unmatched bases: 6. The germline V gene encodes CDR1 MDHEN and CDR2 SYDVKM. DNA for the CDR3: TGTGCCAGCAGTTTATCCTGGACTAGCGGGAGCCTCTACGAGCAGTACTTC. It codes for CASSLSWTSGSLYEQYF.

This clone has just a few counts. The genes are TRBV4-1 and TRBJ2-7, with TRBD2 matching over 7 bases. V trimming: 0 bases; J trimming: 5 bases; junction bases outside the gene matches: 7. The CDR3 is 15 amino acids. Germline CDR1 and CDR2: MGHRA and YSYEKL. The CDR3 DNA sequence: TGCGCCAGCAGCCAAGATCGGGCAGGGAGGGACGAGCAGTACTTC. This gives the protein CASSQDRAGRDEQYF.

V usage is TRBV7-9 and J usage is TRBJ2-5, with 8 bases matching TRBD2. The germline V gene encodes CDR1 SEHNR and CDR2 FQNEAQ (reference sequence). The CDR3 is 14 amino acids. With V trimmed by 6 bases and J by 3 bases, 6 bases remained unmatched. The CDR3 DNA reads as TGTGCCAGCAGTGCCACGGGGGGGAAAGAGACCCAGTACTTC. Translation: CASSATGGKETQYF.

The gene calls are TRBV4-3 and TRBJ2-7; 7 bases match TRBD2. The V segment lost 1 base and the J segment 2 bases; nucleotides outside the gene matches: 5. Germline V gives CDR1 LGHNA, CDR2 YSLEER. This CDR3 is built from 15 residues. The CDR3 is CASSQGLARAYEQYF. In nucleotides, the CDR3 is TGCGCCAGCAGCCAAGGACTAGCCCGAGCCTACGAGCAGTACTTC.

V usage is TRBV11-1 and J usage is TRBJ2-7, with D tentatively TRBD1 (6 bases). The CDR3 has 14 residues. Germline V gene data show CDR1 as SGHAT and CDR2 as FQDESV (reference sequence). Trimming left V 5 bases short and J 4 bases short, with 15 bases between. CDR3 loop: CASSRRDTSYEQYF. The CDR3 bases are TGTGCCAGCAGCCGACGGGACACGTCTTACGAGCAGTACTTC.

V and J are TRBV4-2 and TRBJ1-2, with TRBD1 as a possible D gene (5 bases). V was cut by 1 base and J by 5 bases, with 11 bases left in between. The length of the CDR3 is 14 residues. The germline CDR1 and CDR2 sequences are LGHNA and YNFKEQ. The DNA of the CDR3 is TGTGCCAGCAGCCAAGCCCAGGGAGGGTATGGCTACACCTTC. Amino acid sequence: CASSQAQGGYGYTF.

This chain links TRBV7-2 with TRBJ1-2; 7 bases match TRBD1. Germline assignment: CDR1 SGHTA and CDR2 FQGNSA. CDR3 length: 15 residues. J lost 7 bases, V lost 1 base, and 9 bases had no gene match. The CDR3 here is CASSLVVQGTGGYTF. DNA of the CDR3: TGTGCCAGCAGCTTAGTGGTACAGGGGACTGGTGGCTACACCTTC.

This clone has only one observation. The chain couples TRBV9 to TRBJ2-5; TRBD2 agrees at 7 bases. The CDR3 has 15 residues. The germline CDR1 and CDR2 sequences are SGDLS and YYNGEE. The trim removed 4 bases at V and 5 bases at J, leaving 11 bases unmatched. DNA for the CDR3: TGTGCCAGCAGCTCTTGGGGGGGGACCGTGGAGACCCAGTACTTC. Protein: CASSSWGGTVETQYF.

This chain connects TRBV11-2 to TRBJ2-7; TRBD2 matches at 10 bases. The CDR3 consists of 14 residues. Trimming at V came to 3 bases and at J to 3 bases, leaving 2 bases not matched to a gene. Germline V gene sequence: CDR1 SGHAT, CDR2 FQNNGV. The CDR3 coding sequence is TGTGCCAGCAGCTTGGCTAGCGGGAGCTACGAGCAGTACTTC. Translated: CASSLASGSYEQYF.